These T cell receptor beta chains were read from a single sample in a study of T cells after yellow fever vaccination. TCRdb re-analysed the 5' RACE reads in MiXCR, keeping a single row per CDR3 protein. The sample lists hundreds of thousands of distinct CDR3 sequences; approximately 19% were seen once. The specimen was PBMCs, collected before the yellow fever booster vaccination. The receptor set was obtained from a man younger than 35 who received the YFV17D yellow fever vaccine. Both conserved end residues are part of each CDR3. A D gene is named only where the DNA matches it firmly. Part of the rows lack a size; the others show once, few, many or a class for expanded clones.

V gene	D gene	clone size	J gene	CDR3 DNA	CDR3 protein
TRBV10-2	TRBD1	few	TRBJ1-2	TGCGCCATCCTACAGGGGTCTGGCTACACCTTC	CAILQGSGYTF
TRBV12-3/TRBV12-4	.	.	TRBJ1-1	TGTGCCAGCACCCCAGAGAGTCACACTGAAGCTTTCTTT	CASTPESHTEAFF
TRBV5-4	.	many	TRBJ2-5	TGTGCCAGCAGCTTGTATGTGGGGAGGAAGACCCAGTACTTC	CASSLYVGRKTQYF
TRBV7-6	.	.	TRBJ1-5	TGTGCCAGCAGCCTCATAGGGGTCGATCAGCCCCAGCATTTT	CASSLIGVDQPQHF
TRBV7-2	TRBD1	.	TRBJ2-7	TGTGCCAGCAGGTTGGACAGGCAGAGCTCCTACGAGCAGTACTTC	CASRLDRQSSYEQYF
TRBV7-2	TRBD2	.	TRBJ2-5	TGTGCCAGCAGCTTAGCGAGTTCTAGCGGCGGGACCCAGTACTTC	CASSLASSSGGTQYF
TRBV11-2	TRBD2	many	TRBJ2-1	TGTGCCAGCAGCCCGGGGACTAGCGGGACCAACTACAATGAGCAGTTCTTC	CASSPGTSGTNYNEQFF
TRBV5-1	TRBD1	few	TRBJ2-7	TGCGCCAGCAGCTGGGCTACAGGGGACAGCTCCTACGAGCAGTACTTC	CASSWATGDSSYEQYF
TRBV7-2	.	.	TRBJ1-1	TGTGCCAGCAGCCGAGGTGGGTTTGAAGCTTTCTTT	CASSRGGFEAFF
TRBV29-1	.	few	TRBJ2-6	TGCAGCGTTGGGAGGCCCGGGGCCAACGTCCTGACTTTC	CSVGRPGANVLTF
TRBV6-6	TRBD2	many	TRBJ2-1	TGTGCCAGCAGTTATACCCCGGGTAGCGGGGGGGAAAATGAGCAGTTCTTC	CASSYTPGSGGENEQFF
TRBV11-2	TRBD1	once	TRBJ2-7	TGTGCCAGCTCCCCCACAGGGGTGTCGAACGAGCAGTACTTC	CASSPTGVSNEQYF
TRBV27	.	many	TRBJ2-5	TGTGCCAGCAGTCCACTAGCTCTGCAAGAGACCCAGTACTTC	CASSPLALQETQYF
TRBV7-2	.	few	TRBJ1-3	TGTGCCAGCAGCTTAGGTCCACCCCCTGGAAACACCATATATTTT	CASSLGPPPGNTIYF
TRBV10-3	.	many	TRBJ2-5	TGTGCCATCAGCGAGGGGGAGGTTCGAGAGACCCAGTACTTC	CAISEGEVRETQYF
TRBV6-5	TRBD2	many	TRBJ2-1	TGTGCCAGCAGCAGTCCCGGGACTAGCGAGATTGAGCAGTTCTTC	CASSSPGTSEIEQFF
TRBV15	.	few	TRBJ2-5	TGTGCCACCAGCAGAGCTGACGGGACCCAGTACTTC	CATSRADGTQYF
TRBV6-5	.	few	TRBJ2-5	TGTGCCAGCAGTGGGGTCGGAGCGGGCGGGGTGGAGACCCAGTACTTC	CASSGVGAGGVETQYF
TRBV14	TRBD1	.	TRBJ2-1	TGTGCCAGCAGCTCGGCGGGACAGGTATACAATGAGCAGTTCTTC	CASSSAGQVYNEQFF
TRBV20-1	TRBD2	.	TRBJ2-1	TGCAGTGCCGGACTAGCGGGGTTGAATGAGCAGTTCTTC	CSAGLAGLNEQFF
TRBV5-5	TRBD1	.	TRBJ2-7	TGTGCCAGCGCGGATGCAAGGACAGGGTTCGGCGAGCAGTACTTC	CASADARTGFGEQYF
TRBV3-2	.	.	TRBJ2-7	TGTGCCAGCGTGGTCGAGCAGTACTTC	CASVVEQYF
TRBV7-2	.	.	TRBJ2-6	TGTGCCAGCACCTTTAGCTTTGGGGCCAACGTCCTGACTTTC	CASTFSFGANVLTF
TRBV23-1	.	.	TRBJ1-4	TGCGCCAGCAGTCGAGAGGAGCCGCATAATGAAAAACTGTTTTTT	CASSREEPHNEKLFF
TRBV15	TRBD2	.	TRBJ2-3	TGTGCCACCAGCGATTTCCTCCTGGGCGGAGCGGGGGGAGGTACGCAGTATTTT	CATSDFLLGGAGGGTQYF
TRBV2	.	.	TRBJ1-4	TGTGCCAGCAGTACGGGGCAGGCAACTAATGAAAAACTGTTTTTT	CASSTGQATNEKLFF
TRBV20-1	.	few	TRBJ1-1	TGCAGTGCTACGGGGATGAACACTGAAGCTTTCTTT	CSATGMNTEAFF
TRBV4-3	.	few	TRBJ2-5	TGCGCCAGCAGCCAAGTTTTGGTACAGGCGGGACAGACCCAGTACTTC	CASSQVLVQAGQTQYF
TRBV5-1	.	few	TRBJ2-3	TGCGCCAGCATGAGGGGCCCTAGCACAGATACGCAGTATTTT	CASMRGPSTDTQYF
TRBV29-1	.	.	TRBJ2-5	TGCAGCGTCAGGAGAAGAGAGACCCAGTACTTC	CSVRRRETQYF
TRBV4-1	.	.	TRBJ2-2	TGCGCCAGCAGCCAAGTACAGGGTCAGTCCGGGGAGCTGTTTTTT	CASSQVQGQSGELFF
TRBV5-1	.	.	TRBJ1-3	TGCGCCAGCAGCGAGGACAGAGGAAACACCATATATTTT	CASSEDRGNTIYF
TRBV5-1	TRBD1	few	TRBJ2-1	TGCGCCAGCAGCTTAAATGCAGGGGGCGGGGATGAGCAGTTCTTC	CASSLNAGGGDEQFF